This TCR beta chain was identified during a study of T cell responses to AZD1222 COVID-19 vaccine. Study-level findings and limits: Of the AZD1222 recipients, only 5 to 7 were seropositive at baseline. Vaccination with two AZD1222 doses was followed by a rise in Spike-specific TCR breadth and depth. Vaccine-associated CD4 TCRs spanned spike, dominant at 160-218 and 743-854. Repertoires were obtained only post-peak T cell response.

The method was immunoSEQ multiplex PCR; TCRdb's version includes in-frame clones alone and lacks a portion of them. The data show roughly 100,000 clones, 89% seen once. CDR3 size: 15 residues. Germline CDR1 and CDR2: SGHRS and YFSETQ. The V and J ends lost 0 bases and 5 bases, in that order; junction bases with no gene match: 5. Points on this clone: The antigen is not known.

The sequence was collected from an adult who received the AZD1222 COVID-19 vaccine. This material consisted of peripheral blood, taken 28 days after the second AZD1222 dose. The J gene is TRBJ1-1, the V gene TRBV5-1; 9 bases are shared with TRBD1. CDR3 nucleotide sequence: TGCGCCAGCAGCTTGGGGACAGGGGTTGGTACTGAAGCTTTCTTT. Residues: CASSLGTGVGTEAFF.